This T cell receptor beta chain was identified during a study of blood T cell repertoires in COVID-19. Turning to the study itself: Acute-phase and convalescent COVID-19 samples originated in the United States, Italy and Spain. Sources were T cells, B-cell-depleted T cells, or PBMCs; the material itself was cDNA or gDNA.

Authors' data handling: Reference gene primer amplification yielded estimated nucleated cell counts. Method: immunoSEQ multiplex PCR; TCRdb's copy keeps in-frame clones and lacks some. The DNA gave D and trimming, while V, J and clone size come from that table. This sample has about 110,000 clones; roughly 84% occur once, and the top ten carry 2.1%. The CDR3 runs 16 residues. Per germline, CDR1 SNHLY and CDR2 FYNNEI. Unmatched junction bases numbered 9, after V lost 5 bases and J lost 3 bases. The sequenced material came from peripheral blood. This receptor was identified in a human donor in a cohort sampled during active COVID-19. The chain carries TRBV2 and TRBJ2-3; TRBD2 agrees at 9 bases. CDR3 in DNA: TGTGCCAGCAGTATTGCGGGGGGGCCGGTAACAGATACGCAGTATTTT. Protein: CASSIAGGPVTDTQYF.